These 20 T cell receptor beta chains were sequenced from one sample in a study of PD-1 blockade in mismatch repair-deficient tumors. Clones were sequenced by immunoSEQ multiplex PCR, and TCRdb holds only the in-frame ones, with some missing. The repertoire has about 100,000 clones, roughly four fifths of them found once; the top ten carry about 6.3%. The specimen comprised peripheral blood, sampled roughly 36 weeks after starting pembrolizumab. All receptors derive from an adult with mismatch repair-deficient cancer.

The chain combines TRBV5-8 with TRBJ2-3; D possibly corresponds to TRBD2 (5 bases). CDR1 is SGHTS and CDR2 is YDEGEE in the germline V gene. The CDR3 length is 14 residues. Trimming removed 0 bases at V and 2 bases at J, with 7 bases between. The CDR3 reads CASSLGRVTDTQYF. The CDR3 DNA sequence: TGTGCCAGCAGCTTGGGGCGGGTCACAGATACGCAGTATTTT.

With respect to this clone: The sample holds other DNA sequences that translate to the same CDR3. The rearrangement links TRBV7-2 to TRBJ2-5; TRBD2 matches 7 bases. The CDR3 contains 13 residues. Germline V gives CDR1 SGHTA, CDR2 FQGNSA. The V and J ends lost 3 bases and 3 bases, in that order; junction bases with no gene match: 1. The CDR3 DNA sequence: TGTGCCAGCAGCTTCGCGGGAGAAGAGACCCAGTACTTC. Its protein product is CASSFAGEETQYF.

The rearrangement links TRBV6-5 to TRBJ2-1; 7 nucleotides align to TRBD1. The CDR3 has 14 residues. Unmatched junction bases numbered 4, after V lost 4 bases and J lost 4 bases. The germline gives CDR1 MNHEY, CDR2 SVGAGI. CDR3 in amino acids: CASSWGQRYNEQFF. Written as DNA, the CDR3 is TGTGCCAGCAGTTGGGGACAGAGATACAATGAGCAGTTCTTC.

The V call is TRBV4-1, the J call TRBJ1-1; a weak D match, TRBD1 (6 bases). CDR3 length equals 14 residues. V was trimmed by 4 bases and J by 1 base, leaving 10 bases between them. Per germline, CDR1 MGHRA and CDR2 YSYEKL. CDR3 DNA: TGCGCCAGCAGCCCACAGACAGGGAACACTGAAGCTTTCTTT. Translated: CASSPQTGNTEAFF.

The chain recombines TRBV15 with TRBJ2-7; D is uncertain. With 5 bases removed from V and 4 bases from J, the gap between germline ends came to 6 bases. Per germline, CDR1 LNHNV and CDR2 YYDKDF (reference sequence). This CDR3 region has 11 residues. The CDR3 DNA sequence: TGTGCCACCAGCGGGAAGTACGAGCAGTACTTC. Its translation: CATSGKYEQYF.

This chain joins TRBV5-6 and TRBJ2-3; D might be TRBD2 (5 bases). Germline V gene data show CDR1 as SGHDT and CDR2 as YYEEEE. There are 12 residues in the CDR3. V lost 0 bases to trimming and J lost 12 bases, with 11 bases between them. CDR3 DNA sequence: TGTGCCAGCAGCTTGGTAGCGAACCAACAGTATTTT. Its translation is CASSLVANQQYF.

The chain is built from TRBV7-2 and TRBJ2-3; the D is unclear. Trimming cost V 5 bases and J 6 bases, with 18 bases left between them. From germline, CDR1 is SGHTA and CDR2 FQGNSA. The CDR3 has 15 amino acids. The CDR3 nucleotides read TGTGCCAGCAGCCTTCTTCAAGGTGGGGTGGATACGCAGTATTTT. Translated, it gives CASSLLQGGVDTQYF.

There are a few counts of this clone. The chain combines TRBV7-6 with TRBJ2-7; D might be TRBD2 (5 bases). CDR1 and CDR2 (germline): SGHVS, FNYEAQ. The CDR3 length is 15 residues. Trimming took 1 base from V and 3 from J, leaving 13 bases between them. The CDR3 nucleotides read TGTGCCAGCAGCTTAGGTTCTGGGGAGCTCTACGAGCAGTACTTC. Protein product: CASSLGSGELYEQYF.

CDR3 bases: TGTGCCAGCAGCCCCCGACTAGGGGGCACCGGGGAGCTGTTTTTT. This gives the protein CASSPRLGGTGELFF. V gene TRBV9 combines with J gene TRBJ2-2; D may correspond to TRBD1 or TRBD2 (6 bases each). V was cut by 4 bases and J by 4 bases, with 14 bases left in between. The germline gives CDR1 SGDLS, CDR2 YYNGEE. The CDR3 spans 15 residues.

This chain uses TRBV4-1 with TRBJ1-4, with D maybe TRBD1 (5 bases). This CDR3 region has 18 residues. V was shortened by 4 bases and J by 8 bases, with 26 bases between the two germline ends. The germline gives CDR1 MGHRA, CDR2 YSYEKL. The CDR3 here is CASSLSIAPGPGAEKLFF. CDR3 coding DNA: TGCGCCAGCAGCCTCTCAATCGCGCCGGGACCCGGGGCCGAAAAACTGTTTTTT.

The chain is built from TRBV29-1 and TRBJ2-1; TRBD2 aligns across 7 bases. With V trimmed by 4 bases and J by 0 bases, 3 bases remained unmatched. CDR3 length: 14 residues. CDR1 and CDR2 (germline): SQVTM, ANQGSEA. This CDR3 is CSVVRGSSYNEQFF. CDR3 bases: TGCAGCGTTGTCCGCGGGAGCTCCTACAATGAGCAGTTCTTC.

The chain carries TRBV10-2 and TRBJ2-2; D not resolved. Trimming took 2 bases from V and 4 from J, leaving 2 bases between them. Germline V gene sequence: CDR1 WSHSY, CDR2 SAAADI. CDR3 size: 12 residues. The CDR3 DNA sequence: TGCGCCAGCAGTGAGGCCACCGGGGAGCTGTTTTTT. Encoded protein: CASSEATGELFF.

The chain combines TRBV27 with TRBJ1-5; TRBD1 agrees at 9 bases. Germline V gives CDR1 MNHEY, CDR2 SMNVEV (reference sequence). The CDR3 spans 14 residues. V shed 2 bases and J 6 bases; nucleotides not matched to a gene: 2. In DNA form, the CDR3 reads TGTGCCAGCAGTTTAGGACAGGGGTTTCAGCCCCAGCATTTT. Its translation is CASSLGQGFQPQHF.

The V and J genes are TRBV27 and TRBJ2-6, with D maybe TRBD1 (5 bases). The germline CDR1 and CDR2 sequences are MNHEY and SMNVEV (reference sequence). This CDR3 is built from 15 residues. Trimming pared 6 bases from V and 0 bases from J, leaving 9 bases between. DNA for the CDR3: TGTGCCAGCAGAGGACAAACCTCTGGGGCCAACGTCCTGACTTTC. Translation: CASRGQTSGANVLTF.

This chain links TRBV9 with TRBJ1-4; TRBD1 agrees at 7 bases. V lost 4 bases and J lost 5; bases outside the gene matches: 5. Looked up from germline, CDR1 is SGDLS and CDR2 is YYNGEE. The CDR3 spans 14 residues. The CDR3 bases are TGTGCCAGCAGCAAAGGGGGACAGAATGAAAAACTGTTTTTT. It specifies CASSKGGQNEKLFF.

The chain carries TRBV4-2 and TRBJ2-1, with TRBD2 matching over 10 bases. Trimming at V came to 3 bases and at J to 5 bases, leaving 13 bases not matched to a gene. Germline V gives CDR1 LGHNA, CDR2 YNFKEQ. The CDR3 consists of 18 residues. CDR3 amino acids: CASSHSYPGLAPNNEQFF. The CDR3 bases are TGTGCCAGCAGCCATAGCTATCCGGGACTAGCGCCTAACAATGAGCAGTTCTTC.

The chain combines TRBV4-2 with TRBJ2-3, with 13 bases lining up with TRBD2. Trimming cost V 1 base and J 3 bases; bases outside gene matches: 4. This CDR3 is built from 17 residues. CDR1 is LGHNA and CDR2 is YNFKEQ in the germline V gene. For the CDR3, the DNA is TGTGCCAGCAGCCAAGGGGGACTAGCGGGAACAACAGATACGCAGTATTTT. It yields the protein CASSQGGLAGTTDTQYF.

This chain joins TRBV7-2 and TRBJ2-4; 9 bases fit TRBD2. V lost 7 bases to trimming and J lost 7 bases; unmatched junction nucleotides: 17. The V gene's germline CDR1 is SGHTA and CDR2 FQGNSA. This CDR3 is built from 17 residues. The CDR3 sequence is CASTESSGGLAINIQYF. The CDR3 DNA sequence: TGTGCCAGCACCGAATCCTCGGGGGGACTAGCTATTAACATTCAGTACTTC. The whole variable domain, filled in from reference TRBV7-2 and TRBJ2-4, reads GAGVSQSPSNKVTEKGKDVELRCDPISGHTALYWYRQSLGQGLEFLIYFQGNSAPDKSGLPSDRFSAERTGGSVSTLTIQRTQQEDSAVYLCASTESSGGLAINIQYFGAGTRLSVL.

This chain uses TRBV18 with TRBJ1-1, with no clear D. Looked up from germline, CDR1 is KGHSH and CDR2 is LQKENI. CDR3 length equals 13 residues. Trimming shortened V by 3 bases and J by 1 base, and 6 bases separated the two germline ends. CDR3: CASSPTTNTEAFF. CDR3 bases: TGTGCCAGCTCACCCACGACGAACACTGAAGCTTTCTTT.

The V gene is TRBV19, the J gene TRBJ1-5, with D possibly TRBD1 on 6 matching bases. Germline V gene sequence: CDR1 LNHDA, CDR2 SQIVND (reference sequence). The CDR3 is made up of 14 amino acids. V was trimmed by 9 bases and J by 4 bases, leaving 16 bases between them. The CDR3 sequence is CASLGTPQNQPQHF. In DNA, the CDR3 is TGTGCCAGCCTCGGGACACCTCAAAATCAGCCCCAGCATTTT.